This entry lists 27 T cell receptor beta chains sequenced from one sample in a study of shared clonotypes between healthy human individuals. The naive CD8 fraction comprised CD45RO-negative cells positively selected for CCR7 and excluded terminally differentiated effector memory CD45RA+ cells. TCRdb's copy holds only in-frame clones and misses some; the assay was immunoSEQ multiplex PCR. The sample shows 1.5 million to 2.5 million clones, about 95% of them seen only once. Material: naive CD8+ T cells sorted from blood. These receptor sequences come from a young man in good health.

The chain carries TRBV2 and TRBJ2-1; D is perhaps TRBD1 or TRBD2 (5 bases each). The V end lost 0 bases, the J end lost 0 bases, and 24 bases lay between the germline ends. The CDR3 extends over 21 amino acids. Germline-derived CDR1 and CDR2 are SNHLY and FYNNEI. This CDR3 is CASSEALGTTKTRNSYNEQFF. The CDR3 DNA follows: TGTGCCAGCAGTGAAGCGTTGGGGACGACGAAGACCAGAAACTCCTACAATGAGCAGTTCTTC.

The chain recombines TRBV19 with TRBJ1-6; D is ambiguous. V dropped 3 bases and J dropped 6 bases, with 12 bases sitting between them. The germline V gene encodes CDR1 LNHDA and CDR2 SQIVND (reference sequence). The CDR3 totals 15 residues. Here the CDR3 DNA reads TGTGCCAGTAGTATCTTGGACCCCCCTAATTCACCCCTCCACTTT. It is translated as CASSILDPPNSPLHF.

V gene TRBV21-1 combines with J gene TRBJ2-3. TRBV21-1 is termed a pseudogene. CDR3 size: 15 residues. The CDR3 sequence: CASSKCTRGADTQYF. CDR3 DNA sequence: TGTGCCAGCAGCAAGTGTACGAGGGGTGCAGATACGCAGTATTTT.

The genes are TRBV7-9 and TRBJ2-2; D might be TRBD1 (5 bases). This CDR3 region has 14 residues. Trimming removed 8 bases from V and 1 base from J, with 11 bases in between. Germline-derived CDR1 and CDR2 are SEHNR and FQNEAQ (reference sequence). The CDR3: CASPGLRNTGELFF. The CDR3 DNA is TGTGCCAGCCCAGGGTTGAGGAACACCGGGGAGCTGTTTTTT.

With respect to this clone: The sample has other DNA sequences that encode this CDR3 too. The chain links TRBV5-1 to TRBJ2-1, with 8 nucleotides matching TRBD2. This CDR3 comprises 15 residues. Trimming cost V 0 bases and J 4 bases; bases outside gene matches: 3. Germline loops: CDR1 SGHRS, CDR2 YFSETQ. The chain's CDR3 is CASSLAGGIYNEQFF. CDR3 DNA: TGCGCCAGCAGCTTGGCGGGGGGGATTTACAATGAGCAGTTCTTC. Full variable domain (rest looked up from reference TRBV5-1 and TRBJ2-1): KAGVTQTPRYLIKTRGQQVTLSCSPISGHRSVSWYQQTPGQGLQFLFEYFSETQRNKGNFPGRFSGRQFSNSRSEMNVSTLELGDSALYLCASSLAGGIYNEQFFGPGTRLTVL.

The chain is built from TRBV21-1 and TRBJ1-5; no DNA check was done on the table's D call, TRBD1. TRBV21-1 counts as a pseudogene. The CDR3 contains 18 residues. This CDR3 is CASSKTTGTGCSNQPQHF. The CDR3 nucleotides read TGTGCCAGCAGCAAAACGACAGGGACGGGATGTAGCAATCAGCCCCAGCATTTT.

This clone came up once. The chain uses TRBV19 and TRBJ2-2; D gene uncertain. Germline loops: CDR1 LNHDA, CDR2 SQIVND (reference sequence). Trimming pared 7 bases from V and 9 bases from J, leaving 18 bases between. The CDR3 is 14 residues long. The CDR3 DNA is TGTGCCAGTACCTCCTCTATGGCGGCCCGGGAGCTGTTTTTT. Encoded protein: CASTSSMAARELFF. Variable domain in full (rest from reference TRBV19 and TRBJ2-2): DGGITQSPKYLFRKEGQNVTLSCEQNLNHDAMYWYRQDPGQGLRLIYYSQIVNDFQKGDIAEGYSVSREKKESFPLTVTSAQKNPTAFYLCASTSSMAARELFFGEGSRLTVL.

This clone was seen only once. The chain has TRBV4-3 and TRBJ2-7; D might be TRBD1 or TRBD2, each matching 5 bases. This CDR3 has 16 residues. V was cut by 0 bases and J by 6 bases, with 18 bases left in between. The V gene's germline CDR1 is LGHNA and CDR2 YSLEER. The CDR3 bases are TGCGCCAGCAGCCAAGAGGAAACTACCGGGACCTTCGAGCAGTACTTC. Protein: CASSQEETTGTFEQYF.

This clone was counted a single time. This chain links TRBV4-2 with TRBJ2-5, with D unresolved. V lost 4 bases and J lost 2, with 14 bases in between. From germline, CDR1 is LGHNA and CDR2 YNFKEQ. CDR3 length: 15 amino acids. CDR3 region: CASSRQNSPQETQYF. The CDR3 DNA follows: TGTGCCAGCAGCCGCCAGAACAGCCCACAAGAGACCCAGTACTTC.

V is TRBV28 and J is TRBJ2-2, with a weak D call TRBD2 (6 bases). The V end was cut by 1 base, the J end by 8 bases, with 14 bases between. Germline loops: CDR1 MDHEN, CDR2 SYDVKM. The CDR3 runs to 15 residues. CDR3 nucleotide sequence: TGTGCCAGCAGTTTATTGCGGGGCCCAGGAGGGGAGCTGTTTTTT. This gives the protein CASSLLRGPGGELFF. The full variable domain, rest sourced from reference TRBV28 and TRBJ2-2, is DVKVTQSSRYLVKRTGEKVFLECVQDMDHENMFWYRQDPGLGLRLIYFSYDVKMKEKGDIPEGYSVSREKKERFSLILESASTNQTSMYLCASSLLRGPGGELFFGEGSRLTVL.

The chain uses TRBV4-1 and TRBJ2-7, with 7 bases aligning to TRBD2. V gave up 2 bases and J gave up 2 bases; unmatched junction bases: 15. Germline V gives CDR1 MGHRA, CDR2 YSYEKL. The CDR3 has 18 residues. The CDR3: CASSQLEVAGGGPYEQYF. CDR3 DNA: TGCGCCAGCAGCCAACTAGAGGTAGCGGGCGGGGGACCCTACGAGCAGTACTTC.

The gene calls are TRBV6-1 and TRBJ1-5; D is undetermined. The V gene lost 2 bases and the J gene lost 3 bases, with 20 bases spanning the gap. This CDR3 region has 18 residues. Germline lookup yields CDR1 MNHNS and CDR2 SASEGT. The CDR3 DNA is TGTGCCAGCAGTGAAAGCGGGCTCCCTCGCTTAGCCAATCAGCCCCAGCATTTT. Its protein is CASSESGLPRLANQPQHF.

With regard to this clone: Distinct nucleotide sequences in the sample also encode this CDR3. The gene calls are TRBV10-2 and TRBJ2-7; possibly TRBD2 for D (5 bases). Germline V CDR1 and CDR2: WSHSY, SAAADI. V shed 3 bases and J shed 0 bases, with 6 bases lying between them. The CDR3 has 13 residues. The CDR3 DNA sequence: TGCGCCAGCAGTGAAGGAGGCTCCTACGAGCAGTACTTC. This gives the protein CASSEGGSYEQYF.

The gene calls are TRBV9 and TRBJ1-2; 7 nucleotides line up with TRBD1. CDR1 and CDR2 (germline): SGDLS, YYNGEE. This CDR3 contains 14 residues. The trim removed 3 bases at V and 4 bases at J, leaving 6 bases unmatched. For the CDR3, the DNA is TGTGCCAGCAGCGGAGAGACAGGGTTCTATGGCTACACCTTC. It codes for CASSGETGFYGYTF.

The chain has TRBV7-9 and TRBJ2-5, with D perhaps matching TRBD2 (5 bases). The CDR3 consists of 14 residues. V lost 4 bases and J lost 5, with 14 bases in between. CDR1 is SEHNR, CDR2 FQNEAQ, per germline (reference sequence). The CDR3: CASSSRVGGETQYF. CDR3 DNA: TGTGCCAGCAGCTCCCGAGTGGGCGGGGAGACCCAGTACTTC.

The chain recombines TRBV19 with TRBJ1-1; unclear D gene. CDR3 length: 12 amino acids. Germline values: CDR1 LNHDA, CDR2 SQIVND (reference sequence). V gave up 5 bases and J gave up 0 bases, with 4 bases separating them. The CDR3 nucleotides are TGTGCCAGTAGTGCTATGAACACTGAAGCTTTCTTT. Protein product: CASSAMNTEAFF.

This rearrangement joins TRBV30 to TRBJ2-7; tentatively, D is TRBD2 (5 bases). CDR1 GTSNPN and CDR2 SVGIG come from the germline V gene (reference sequence). V lost 2 bases and J lost 1, with 15 bases in between. The CDR3 runs 15 residues. The CDR3, as DNA: TGTGCCTGGAGTTGGGATGGAGGTCTTTCCTACGAGCAGTACTTC. It is translated as CAWSWDGGLSYEQYF.

The rearrangement uses TRBV6-5 and TRBJ1-1; D remains unclear. V lost 2 bases to trimming and J lost 4 bases, with 11 bases between them. Germline loops: CDR1 MNHEY, CDR2 SVGAGI. The CDR3 is 14 amino acids. The CDR3 region is CASSYLGEGTEAFF. The DNA for the CDR3 is TGTGCCAGCAGTTACCTCGGGGAGGGCACTGAAGCTTTCTTT.

For the CDR3, the DNA is TGTGCCAGCATTGGTAATGGACATTTTAAGAACACCGGGGAGCTGTTTTTT. Protein product: CASIGNGHFKNTGELFF. V is TRBV6-4 and J is TRBJ2-2; maybe TRBD1 (5 bases). The V gene's germline CDR1 is MRHNA and CDR2 SNTAGT. This CDR3 region has 17 residues. The V end lost 7 bases, the J end lost 1 base, and 19 bases lay between the germline ends.

The chain carries TRBV19 and TRBJ2-7; maybe TRBD1 (6 bases). The CDR3 is 15 residues long. Germline CDR1 is LNHDA and CDR2 is SQIVND (reference sequence). Trimming stripped 4 bases from V and 1 base from J, with 14 bases between. CDR3 DNA sequence: TGTGCCAGTAGTAATACAGGGTATACGTCCTACGAGCAGTACTTC. This sequence encodes CASSNTGYTSYEQYF.

This clone was picked up one time. The identical CDR3 is also encoded by other nucleotide sequences in the sample. The chain has TRBV27 and TRBJ1-5, with 8 positions matching TRBD1. Germline-derived CDR1 and CDR2 are MNHEY and SMNVEV (reference sequence). This CDR3 region has 14 residues. V shed 5 bases, J shed 4 bases, and the junction held 4 bases outside the gene matches. The CDR3 loop is CASSPRQGNQPQHF. CDR3 DNA: TGTGCCAGCAGTCCAAGACAGGGGAATCAGCCCCAGCATTTT.

The chain has TRBV21-1 and TRBJ2-7; the D call TRBD1 from the table was never checked on the DNA. TRBV21-1 is reported as a pseudogene. The CDR3 contains 13 residues. The CDR3 bases are TGTGCCAGCACCCCACAGGGATCCTACGAGCAGTACTTC. This sequence encodes CASTPQGSYEQYF.

The rearrangement uses TRBV19 and TRBJ2-2, with 7 bases lining up with TRBD1. The germline V gene encodes CDR1 LNHDA and CDR2 SQIVND (reference sequence). The V and J ends lost 7 bases and 9 bases, in that order; junction bases with no gene match: 8. This CDR3 is 13 amino acids long. The CDR3 DNA reads TGTGCCAGTACTCGGGACAGCGCCCGGGAGCTGTTTTTT. Its protein product is CASTRDSARELFF.

The chain carries TRBV5-1 and TRBJ1-2, with 7 bases identical to TRBD1. CDR1 is SGHRS and CDR2 is YFSETQ in the germline V gene. This CDR3 contains 16 residues. V gave up 0 bases and J gave up 4 bases; unmatched junction bases: 9. In DNA, the CDR3 is TGCGCCAGCAGCTTGGGGGTCGACAGGGTACCCTATGGCTACACCTTC. Protein: CASSLGVDRVPYGYTF.

For this clone: The same CDR3 is also encoded by other DNA sequences in this sample. The chain is built from TRBV19 and TRBJ2-7; possibly TRBD1 for D (5 bases). From germline, CDR1 is LNHDA and CDR2 SQIVND (reference sequence). This CDR3 is 14 amino acids long. The ends were cut back, 1 base at V and 3 bases at J, with 10 bases in the middle. The CDR3 loop reads CASSIGTGDYEQYF. The CDR3 DNA follows: TGTGCCAGTAGTATAGGTACAGGAGACTACGAGCAGTACTTC.

The CDR3 sequence is CASSLIFGGGYTF. In nucleotides, the CDR3 is TGTGCCAGCAGTTTAATATTCGGGGGCGGCTACACCTTC. J is TRBJ1-2 and V is TRBV27, with D possibly TRBD1 on 6 matching bases. Germline values: CDR1 MNHEY, CDR2 SMNVEV (reference sequence). CDR3 length: 13 residues. V was cut by 2 bases and J by 8 bases, with 12 bases left in between.

The V and J genes are TRBV29-1 and TRBJ2-3; either TRBD1 or TRBD2 may fit D (5 bases each). Trimming shortened V by 2 bases and J by 6 bases, and 9 bases separated the two germline ends. This CDR3 is 12 amino acids long. The V gene's germline CDR1 is SQVTM and CDR2 ANQGSEA. In DNA, the CDR3 is TGCAGCGTTGAATTTGAGGGGGATACGCAGTATTTT. Translation gives CSVEFEGDTQYF.